This T cell receptor (beta chain) was identified in a study of T cells expressing NK-cell markers. On the study more broadly: Beta-chain profiling covered CD3+CD56+NKG2C+, CD3+CD56+NKG2C- and CD3+CD56-NKG2C+ sorted subsets. Points from the study as a whole: Among CD8+ T cells from five or six donors, dominant NKG2C+ clonotypes accounted for about 1.0-7.0%.

For each CDR3 protein, TCRdb gives one entry from its re-call of the 5' RACE reads, without DNA. This listing includes about 440,000 distinct CDR3 sequences. For this clonotype: The antigen is undetermined.

Germline V gene sequence: CDR1 SGHNT, CDR2 YENEEA. This CDR3 is built from 13 residues. The chain employs TRBV11-3 and TRBJ2-7; TCRdb picks TRBD1, but there is no DNA to check that call. Sequencing was carried out using blood T cells: a sorted CD56 or NKG2C T cell subset, CD4+ or CD8+ T cells, or bulk PBMC T cells (not recorded which). The TCR comes from a woman aged 18-70 years in good health. The CDR3 sequence is CASSLSGGYEQYF.